The clone carrying this TCR beta chain was counted a few times. The antigen remains undetermined. Employing constant-segment primers, 5'RACE generated TCR alpha and TCR beta cDNA libraries bearing sample barcodes and UMIs. TCRdb analysed the 5' RACE reads with MiXCR anew, one entry per CDR3 protein. The profile shows under 250,000 distinct CDR3 sequences, 10% to 13% of them singletons. This sample is drawn from a study of T-cell memory formation after mild COVID-19. Background on the study: Largely donor-specific TCR clusters were found.

The CDR3 totals 14 residues. Germline CDR1 reads SGDLS; CDR2 reads YYNGEE. V lost 0 bases and J 8 bases, leaving 11 bases between the germline ends. General study findings and limits: CD4+ contracting clones were mainly CM and EM; CD8+ ones, EMRA. Among clones contracting day 15 to 85, CD4/CD8 was balanced, whereas later expanders leaned CD4+.

This chain connects TRBV9 to TRBJ1-4, with D tentatively TRBD1 (5 bases). The sample consisted of PBMCs or a T cell subset sorted from them (not recorded which). This sequence was found in a man between 18 and 29 years old who had mild COVID-19 (a few samples of this study predate the infection). Cell type and time point are not known. CDR3 sequence: CASSVEAGMEKLFF. CDR3 in DNA: TGTGCCAGCAGCGTAGAGGCAGGGATGGAAAAACTGTTTTTT.